The subject of this entry is one TCR beta chain. No cognate antigen has been identified for it. Base qualities were left out, and no much larger clone turns up one base away. The sample comes from a study of blood T cell repertoires in COVID-19 (TCRdb year 2020). At the level of the whole study: Samples from collaborators originated in the United States, Italy and Spain and spanned both the acute and convalescent phases of COVID-19. A freely available public database, intended as a resource for researchers studying the immune response to SARS-CoV-2, is where the repertoires were released. HLA class I and class II types, where available, came from metadata supplied by the sample provider rather than from assay-based typing. The samples were drawn from two sources: the first 160 participants of the ongoing ImmuneRACE study, and 1,254 subjects contributed by 6 global collaborators. Sample metadata almost always included a de-identified subject ID, COVID-19 status, age in years and sex. The dataset comprised deeply sampled blood TCRbeta repertoires from subjects exposed to, actively infected with, or recovered from COVID-19. The material from the prospective study consisted of cDNA or gDNA derived from T cells, B-cell-depleted T cells, or PBMCs.

TCRbeta CDR3 regions were amplified from genomic DNA by means of the immunoSEQ Assay, a bias-controlled multiplex PCR. In the paper's pipeline: Within the assay, amplification of reference gene primers was used to estimate how many nucleated cells each sample contained. To quantify the absolute abundance of each unique TCRbeta CDR3 rearrangement, sequence reads were collapsed and filtered. For each sample, productive Simpson clonality was calculated by taking the square root of Simpson's diversity index across productive rearrangements. TCRdb took over this immuneACCESS table, retaining in-frame rearrangements with V and J assigned. Such tables are incomplete; in checked studies, under half of the missing clones stem from an unresolved V gene, and the remainder is unexplained. The V and J calls and clone size were taken over from that table, and D and trimming were inferred from the DNA. The sample yields about 200,000 clones; over 75% were counted once. 6% to 7.5% of the sample lies in the top ten.

Participants in the prospective study were enrolled through a virtual design, were aged about 18 to 90 years, and lived in roughly 24 United States geographic areas. In the prospective study, participants were assigned to cohorts based on the clinical history participants reported in a screening survey and a study questionnaire. In the prospective study, whole blood, serum and a nasopharyngeal or oropharyngeal swab were collected from each participant by mobile phlebotomists. Prospective study participants could optionally give additional blood draws and questionnaires over an approximately 2-month period. Prospective study blood samples were shipped either frozen or at room temperature before DNA extraction. V is pared back by 6 bases and J by 2 bases, with 8 bases lying between the germline termini. As encoded in the germline V gene, CDR1 is MDHEN while CDR2 is SYDVKM. Including the terminal cysteine and phenylalanine, the CDR3 comprises 13 residues. Only the CDR3 region is kept as DNA, spanning 39 bases read in frame from base 1.

Overall study outcomes, separate from this receptor: The quantity of clinical and demographic metadata differed by source and by participant and was supplied without curation.

The clonotype was recovered from a woman in her thirties or forties with acute COVID-19. Sample: PBMCs or T cells enriched from blood (not recorded which). The V gene is TRBV28 and the J gene is TRBJ1-5, with the D gene not clear enough to name. The nucleotide sequence reads TGTGCCAGCAGATGGACTGGCAATCAGCCCCAGCATTTT. This yields the protein CASRWTGNQPQHF.